This T cell receptor (beta chain) was sequenced for a study of T-cell memory formation after mild COVID-19. Across the whole study: TCR clusters largely stayed donor specific. Points from the study as a whole: The study found contracting CD4+ clones mainly in CM and EM and contracting CD8+ clones in EMRA. Nothing showed for sure that second-wave clones peaking on day 37 were SARS-CoV-2 specific.

It was 5'RACE with constant-segment primers that produced the TCR alpha and TCR beta cDNA libraries, which carried sample barcodes and UMIs. TCRdb reprocessed the 5' RACE reads via MiXCR and lists one record per CDR3 protein. The table includes 250,000 to 300,000 distinct CDR3 sequences, around 15% detected once. This clonotype was seen many times. Its antigen is unidentified. V shed 4 bases and J 7 bases; nucleotides not matched to a gene: 7. The germline CDR1 and CDR2 sequences are MGHRA and YSYEKL. The CDR3 is made up of 15 amino acids. Sequencing was performed on PBMCs or a T cell subset sorted from them (not recorded which). This TCR derives from a man aged 18 to 29 who had mild COVID-19 (a few samples of this study predate the infection). Cell type and time point are not known. The chain carries TRBV4-1 and TRBJ2-2; TRBD1 agrees at 9 bases. In nucleotides, the CDR3 is TGCGCCAGCAGCCGCTACCGGACAGGGGACGGGGAGCTGTTTTTT. Protein: CASSRYRTGDGELFF.